A selection of T cell receptor beta chains follows, all from one sample in a study of untreated major depressive disorder. Produced via immunoSEQ multiplex PCR; TCRdb's table is partial and in-frame only. This sample has 15,000 to 25,000 clones; more than 70% occur once, and the top ten carry less than 1%. Sequences were obtained from CD4+ T cells from PBMCs. These receptors all come from a woman in her twenties or thirties in good health. CDR3s include the opening cysteine and the closing phenylalanine or tryptophan. A D gene is named only where the DNA matches it firmly. Some rows have no size entry. The others give once, few or many, or a class for an expanded clone.

abundance	d_gene	v_gene	j_gene	CDR3nt	CDR3aa
NA	TRBD2	TRBV2	TRBJ2-7	TGTGCCACCGTGCCAGCGGGGCACCTCTACGAGCAGTACTTC	CATVPAGHLYEQYF
NA	TRBD2	TRBV7-7	TRBJ2-5	TGTGCCAGCAGCCCCCTGACTAGCGGAATGGGGGAGACCCAGTACTTC	CASSPLTSGMGETQYF
NA	NA	TRBV4-1	TRBJ1-1	TGCGCCAGCAGCCAAGGACCGGGGGAGGTAGCTTTCTTT	CASSQGPGEVAFF
NA	NA	TRBV6-5	TRBJ2-7	TGTGCCAGCAGGAACCCGCGGCTAGCCCACGAGCAGTACTTC	CASRNPRLAHEQYF
NA	NA	TRBV19	TRBJ1-5	TGTGCCAGTAGTGATCCAAGCAATCAGCCCCAGCATTTT	CASSDPSNQPQHF
NA	NA	TRBV28	TRBJ1-5	TGTGCCAGCAGTATGCGGCAAGTACATCAGCCCCAGCATTTT	CASSMRQVHQPQHF
NA	NA	TRBV10-3	TRBJ2-1	TGTGCCATCAGTGGGCGGAGGATGGGGATCAATGAGCAGTTCTTC	CAISGRRMGINEQFF
NA	TRBD2	TRBV2	TRBJ2-4	TGTGCCAGCAGTTTCGGACTAGCGGGAGGAGGGGAAAACATTCAGTACTTC	CASSFGLAGGGENIQYF
NA	TRBD2	TRBV9	TRBJ2-5	TGTGCCAGCAGCGTAGCTATTGGACTAGCGGGAGGGGTCGGGGAGACCCAGTACTTC	CASSVAIGLAGGVGETQYF
NA	TRBD2	TRBV6-5	TRBJ2-5	TGTGCCAGCAGTCCTGGACTAGCGGGAGTAGAGACCCAGTACTTC	CASSPGLAGVETQYF
NA	NA	TRBV4-1	TRBJ2-3	TGCGCCAGCAGCCAAGTGGCACCTTACACAGATACGCAGTATTTT	CASSQVAPYTDTQYF
NA	TRBD1	TRBV5-8	TRBJ2-6	TGTGCCAGCAGCTTTTTGGGACAGGCCCGCTCTGGGGCCAACGTCCTGACTTTC	CASSFLGQARSGANVLTF
few	NA	TRBV7-3	TRBJ1-2	TGTGCCAGCAGCTTATTGGGGGGATATGGCTACACCTTC	CASSLLGGYGYTF
NA	NA	TRBV7-9	TRBJ1-3	TGTGCCAGCAGACCCACAGCGAGCTCTGGAAACACCATATATTTT	CASRPTASSGNTIYF
NA	NA	TRBV27	TRBJ2-5	TGTGCCATCAACTACCCGACAGGGAGGGGAGAGACCCAGTACTTC	CAINYPTGRGETQYF
once	TRBD1	TRBV2	TRBJ2-7	TGTGCCAGCGGGTACAGGGGTCCAGGCGAGCAGTACTTC	CASGYRGPGEQYF
NA	TRBD1	TRBV19	TRBJ2-5	TGTGCCAGTAGTCCCCGTAGGGGGCGAGAGACCCAGTACTTC	CASSPRRGRETQYF
NA	TRBD2	TRBV19	TRBJ2-4	TGTGCCAGTAGTGGAGTGGGACTAGCGGAAAACATTCAGTACTTC	CASSGVGLAENIQYF
NA	NA	TRBV5-6	TRBJ2-2	TGTGCCAGCAGACTGGGAGGGGAGCTGTTTTTT	CASRLGGELFF
NA	NA	TRBV5-6	TRBJ1-1	TGTGCCAGCAGCTTCAGATCAGGGCACACTGAAGCTTTCTTT	CASSFRSGHTEAFF
NA	NA	TRBV2	TRBJ1-5	TGTGCCAGCAGTGGACGAGGGGGGTTGTACAATCAGCCCCAGCATTTT	CASSGRGGLYNQPQHF
NA	NA	TRBV4-1	TRBJ1-2	TGCGCCAGCAGCCAAGGGGTCTGGAACTATGGCTACACCTTC	CASSQGVWNYGYTF
NA	NA	TRBV11-2	TRBJ1-2	TGTGCCAGCAGTTTTAGGACGGGCGACTATGGCTACACCTTC	CASSFRTGDYGYTF
few	NA	TRBV7-3	TRBJ2-7	TGTGCCGGCCTCGAGGGGAAGGAGAGGGTCCTAAGCTACGAGCAGTACTTC	CAGLEGKERVLSYEQYF
NA	TRBD2	TRBV18	TRBJ2-5	TGTGCCAGCTCACCGAGGCGGGGGGAAGAGACCCAGTACTTC	CASSPRRGEETQYF
NA	NA	TRBV13	TRBJ1-4	TGTGCCAGCAGCTTACGAGGGAGGGCGAATGAAAAACTGTTTTTT	CASSLRGRANEKLFF
NA	NA	TRBV4-2	TRBJ2-3	TGTGCCAGCTCTCCAATGAGCACAGATACGCAGTATTTT	CASSPMSTDTQYF
NA	TRBD2	TRBV7-8	TRBJ2-1	TGTGCCAGCAGCTTATCAGCGGGGGGCTACAATGAGCAGTTCTTC	CASSLSAGGYNEQFF
NA	NA	TRBV2	TRBJ1-6	TGTGCCAGCAGCCAAGCGCGGTCCCATAATTCACCCCTCCACTTT	CASSQARSHNSPLHF
few	NA	TRBV5-4	TRBJ2-7	TGTGCCAGCAGCTTCGAGTCTTCCTACGAGCAGTACTTC	CASSFESSYEQYF
once	NA	TRBV28	TRBJ1-2	TGTGCCAGCAGTACGCGTGGAGGGTTGGGCTACACCTTC	CASSTRGGLGYTF
NA	TRBD2	TRBV2	TRBJ2-1	TGTGCCATCCTAGCGGGAGAGGGCTACAATGAGCAGTTCTTC	CAILAGEGYNEQFF
few	TRBD2	TRBV10-3	TRBJ2-7	TGTGCCATCAGCGCTAGCGGGAGCTCCCACGAGCAGTACTTC	CAISASGSSHEQYF
few	TRBD1	TRBV7-9	TRBJ1-2	TGTGCCAGCAGCTTAGAACAGGGGGGCTACACCTTC	CASSLEQGGYTF
few	TRBD1	TRBV6-4	TRBJ1-5	TGTGCCAGCAGCCCACAGGGGTGGCCCCAGCATTTT	CASSPQGWPQHF